This TCR beta chain emerged from a study of T cell repertoires in cytomegalovirus infection. This clonotype was seen more than once but under ten times. From germline, CDR1 is KGHSH and CDR2 LQKENI. V dropped 6 bases and J dropped 2 bases, with 10 bases sitting between them. The CDR3 has 13 residues. TCRdb recomputed calls from the reads with MiXCR, one row per CDR3 protein. The repertoire includes approximately 500,000 distinct CDR3 sequences, about a quarter of them detected once, and 13% sits in the top ten. This clonotype was obtained from a human donor in good health (CMV status not recorded). Some clones in this sample may be carry-over from other donors' samples. The chain combines TRBV18 with TRBJ2-5; D is undetermined. Sample: PBMCs. The CDR3 nucleotides are TGTGCCAGCTCCCCGACCCCTCAAGAGACCCAGTACTTC. Amino acids: CASSPTPQETQYF. Looking up the rest from reference TRBV18 and TRBJ2-5 gives the full variable domain: NAGVMQNPRHLVRRRGQEARLRCSPMKGHSHVYWYRQLPEEGLKFMVYLQKENIIDESGMPKERFSAEFPKEGPSILRIQQVVRGDSAAYFCASSPTPQETQYFGPGTRLLVL.